Listed below are T cell receptor beta chains from one sample, sequenced in a study of T cell repertoires in cytomegalovirus infection. Their target antigens are unknown. TCRdb analysed the reads with MiXCR anew, one entry per CDR3 protein. This table has about 890,000 distinct CDR3 sequences, approximately 31% appearing once. The source material was cultured CD8+ T cells from PBMCs, sampled from culture after CMV antigen stimulation. These receptor sequences come from a human donor in good health (CMV status not recorded). Some clones in this sample may be carry-over from other donors' samples. CDR3s include the opening cysteine and the closing phenylalanine or tryptophan.

>TRBV6-6
CASSYSALGGSPYNEQFF
>TRBV6-5
CASSYSRDSNQPQHF
>TRBV29-1
CSVIQENTGELFF
>TRBV28
CASSFLQEITYEQYF
>TRBV11-2
CASSLERGIPWAGNEQFF
>TRBV7-8
CASSLGGLAGALTDTQYF
>TRBV28
CASSFDKDGYTF
>TRBV6-1
CASRPLAGAADTQYF
>TRBV2
CASIKGRADLHF
>TRBV5-1
CASSVRGVYGYTF
>TRBV28
CASSSAEQLFF
>TRBV4-1
CASSLYYGTRDNEQFF
>TRBV19
CASSPPQGGVTEAFF
>TRBV7-2
CASRLVGGGSSYNEQFF
>TRBV23-1
CASSQAPPLTSGAYNEQFF
>TRBV7-2
CASILGRRGIGNKQFF
>TRBV27
CASSPSGTGVLFYGYTF
>TRBV7-8
CASSPSRLNTEAFF
>TRBV28
CASSLPRGSSMNTEAFF
>TRBV7-9
CASSTTGTEFYYGYTF
>TRBV12-3/TRBV12-4
CVSSLGDGYTF
>TRBV4-3
CASSQEVAGGPADTQYF
>TRBV7-2
CASSLVLMEETQYF
>TRBV6-2/TRBV6-3
CASSYSNGNTEAFF
>TRBV13
CASNLWGQGTHEQYF
>TRBV7-9
CASSSSGPAANYGYTF
>TRBV27
CASGAVVHQPQHF
>TRBV15
CATSLPGIQETQYF
>TRBV6-1
CASTSLGGTDTQYF
>TRBV7-1
CASSSLGGGTRTEMVYGYTF
>TRBV28
CASSLRPGGGTDTQYF
>TRBV11-2
CATKVGTEAFF